This paragraph covers one T cell receptor (beta chain) sequence. Its antigen is not identified. CDR1 and CDR2 (germline): WSHSY, SAAADI. With 4 bases removed from V and 5 bases from J, the gap between germline ends came to 9 bases. The CDR3 sequence is 13 residues long. The repertoire was sequenced with immunoSEQ multiplex PCR; TCRdb's copy has only in-frame clones and lacks some. The sample has roughly 54,000 clones; 75% to 90% are singletons. The record originates from a study of CD4+ T cells in melanoma. Study-level findings and limits: Reportedly, melanoma neoantigen-specific CD4+ T cells showed varied differentiation states. A reported correlation linked neoantigen-specific CD4+ T cells to CD8+, macrophage and B cell function.

This chain connects TRBV10-2 to TRBJ1-5; D might be TRBD1 (6 bases). The clonotype originates from a human donor with melanoma. Sequencing was done on a sample of peripheral blood. The CDR3 is CASSGGQYQPQHF. Here the CDR3 DNA reads TGCGCCAGCAGTGGGGGGCAATATCAGCCCCAGCATTTT.